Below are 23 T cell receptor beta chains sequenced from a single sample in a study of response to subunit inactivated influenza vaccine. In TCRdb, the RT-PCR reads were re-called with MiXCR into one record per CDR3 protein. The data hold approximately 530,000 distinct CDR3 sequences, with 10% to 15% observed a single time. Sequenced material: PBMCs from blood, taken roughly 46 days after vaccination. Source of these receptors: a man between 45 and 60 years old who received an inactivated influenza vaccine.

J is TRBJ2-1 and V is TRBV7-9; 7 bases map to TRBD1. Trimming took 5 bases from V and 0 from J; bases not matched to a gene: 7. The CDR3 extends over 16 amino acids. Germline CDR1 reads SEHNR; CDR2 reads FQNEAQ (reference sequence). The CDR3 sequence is CASSPHTGASYNEQFF. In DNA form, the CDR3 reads TGTGCCAGCAGCCCACATACAGGGGCCTCCTACAATGAGCAGTTCTTC.

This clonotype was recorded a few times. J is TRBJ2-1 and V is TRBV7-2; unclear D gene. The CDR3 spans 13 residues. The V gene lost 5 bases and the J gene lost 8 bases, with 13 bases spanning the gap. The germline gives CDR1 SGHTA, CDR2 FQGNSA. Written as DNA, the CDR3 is TGTGCCAGCAGCCGCCCCTCCCTGGATGAGCAGTTCTTC. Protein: CASSRPSLDEQFF.

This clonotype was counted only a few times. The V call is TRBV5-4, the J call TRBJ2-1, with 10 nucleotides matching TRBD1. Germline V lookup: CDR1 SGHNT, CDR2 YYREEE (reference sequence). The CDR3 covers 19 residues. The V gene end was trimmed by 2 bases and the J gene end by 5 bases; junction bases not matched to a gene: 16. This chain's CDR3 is CASSFRGGQGGNPNNEQFF. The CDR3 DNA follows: TGTGCCAGCAGCTTTAGGGGCGGACAGGGGGGGAATCCTAACAATGAGCAGTTCTTC.

CDR3 nucleotide sequence: TGTGCCAGCAGCTTATTGGTAGCGGGAGTGTTGAATGAGCAGTTCTTC. Its translation: CASSLLVAGVLNEQFF. This chain joins TRBV7-3 and TRBJ2-1; 9 bases are shared with TRBD2. Trimming took 2 bases from V and 7 from J; bases not matched to a gene: 9. The CDR3 consists of 16 residues. Per the germline V gene, CDR1 is SGHTA and CDR2 is FQGTGA.

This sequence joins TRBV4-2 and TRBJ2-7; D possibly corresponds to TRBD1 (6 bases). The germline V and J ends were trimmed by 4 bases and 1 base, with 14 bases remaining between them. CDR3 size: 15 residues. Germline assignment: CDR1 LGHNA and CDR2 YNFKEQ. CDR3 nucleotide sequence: TGTGCCAGCAGCCCGTCGCCCACAGGGTCCTACGAGCAGTACTTC. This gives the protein CASSPSPTGSYEQYF.

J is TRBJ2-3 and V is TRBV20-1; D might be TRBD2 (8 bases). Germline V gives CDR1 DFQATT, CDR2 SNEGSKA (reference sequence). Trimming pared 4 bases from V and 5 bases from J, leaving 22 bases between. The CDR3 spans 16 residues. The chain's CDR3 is CSATRSGRGPLDTQYF. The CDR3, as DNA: TGCAGTGCTACCCGCTCCGGGAGGGGGCCTTTAGATACGCAGTATTTT.

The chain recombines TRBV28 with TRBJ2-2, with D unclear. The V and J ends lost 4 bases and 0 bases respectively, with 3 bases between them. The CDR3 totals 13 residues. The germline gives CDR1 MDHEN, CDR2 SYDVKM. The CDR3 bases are TGTGCCAGCAGTTCAACGAACACCGGGGAGCTGTTTTTT. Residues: CASSSTNTGELFF.

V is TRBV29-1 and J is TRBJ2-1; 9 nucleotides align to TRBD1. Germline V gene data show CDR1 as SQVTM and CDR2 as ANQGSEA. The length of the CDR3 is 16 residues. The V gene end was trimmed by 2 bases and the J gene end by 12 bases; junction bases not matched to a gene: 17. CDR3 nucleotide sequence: TGCAGCGTTGAATACCAGACGGGACAGGGAAAAGTAGTGCAGTTCTTC. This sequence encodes CSVEYQTGQGKVVQFF.

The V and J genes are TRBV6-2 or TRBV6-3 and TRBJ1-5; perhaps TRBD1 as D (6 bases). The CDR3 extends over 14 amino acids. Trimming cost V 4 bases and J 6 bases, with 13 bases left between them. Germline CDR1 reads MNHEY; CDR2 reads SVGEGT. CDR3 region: CASSLSRGGQPQHF. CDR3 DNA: TGTGCCAGCAGTTTGTCGAGGGGGGGTCAGCCCCAGCATTTT.

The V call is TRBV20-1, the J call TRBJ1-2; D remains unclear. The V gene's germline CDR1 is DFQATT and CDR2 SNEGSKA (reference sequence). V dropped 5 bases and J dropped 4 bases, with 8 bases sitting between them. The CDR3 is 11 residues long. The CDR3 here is CSARWLYGYTF. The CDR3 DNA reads TGCAGTGCTCGATGGCTCTATGGCTACACCTTC.

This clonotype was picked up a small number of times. The CDR3 nucleotides are TGCGCCAGCAGCCAAGATGGGGACAGGGGAAACTATGGCTACACCTTC. Translated: CASSQDGDRGNYGYTF. The V gene is TRBV4-1, the J gene TRBJ1-2; 10 nucleotides match TRBD1. Germline V gene sequence: CDR1 MGHRA, CDR2 YSYEKL. The CDR3 contains 16 residues. The J segment lost 2 bases and the V segment lost 0 bases, leaving 3 bases of the junction unmatched.

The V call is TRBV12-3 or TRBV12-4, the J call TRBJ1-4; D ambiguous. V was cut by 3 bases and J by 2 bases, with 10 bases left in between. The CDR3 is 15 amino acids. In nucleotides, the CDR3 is TGTGCCAGCAGTTTTAGGAAGGGTACTAATGAAAAACTGTTTTTT. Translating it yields CASSFRKGTNEKLFF.

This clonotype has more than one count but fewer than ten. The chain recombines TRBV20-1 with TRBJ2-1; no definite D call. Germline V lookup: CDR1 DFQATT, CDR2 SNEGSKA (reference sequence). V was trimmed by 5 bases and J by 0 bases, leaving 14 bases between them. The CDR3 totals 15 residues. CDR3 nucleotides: TGCAGTGCTTCCCCGGTCATCCTCTCCTACAATGAGCAGTTCTTC. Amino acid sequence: CSASPVILSYNEQFF.

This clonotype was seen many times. CDR3 region: CAISEGDYRRGTQYF. DNA of the CDR3: TGTGCCATCAGTGAGGGTGACTACCGACGAGGGACCCAGTACTTC. The chain uses TRBV10-3 and TRBJ2-5; D perhaps matches TRBD2 (5 bases). CDR3 size: 15 residues. V lost 2 bases, J lost 7 bases, and 17 bases lay in between. CDR1 and CDR2 (germline): ENHRY, SYGVKD.

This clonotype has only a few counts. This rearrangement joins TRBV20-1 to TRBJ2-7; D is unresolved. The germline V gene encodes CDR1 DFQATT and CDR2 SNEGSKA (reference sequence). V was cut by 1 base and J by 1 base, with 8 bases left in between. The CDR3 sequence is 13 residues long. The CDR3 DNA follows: TGCAGTGCTAGAGTCGGGTTTTCCTACGAGCAGTACTTC. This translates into CSARVGFSYEQYF.

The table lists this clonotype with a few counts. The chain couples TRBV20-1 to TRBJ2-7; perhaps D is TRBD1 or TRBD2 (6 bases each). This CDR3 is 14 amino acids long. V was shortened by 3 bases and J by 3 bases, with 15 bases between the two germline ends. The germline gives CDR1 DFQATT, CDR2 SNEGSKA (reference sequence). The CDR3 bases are TGCAGTGCTAGGGACAGACTAGGCGACTACGAGCAGTACTTC. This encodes CSARDRLGDYEQYF.

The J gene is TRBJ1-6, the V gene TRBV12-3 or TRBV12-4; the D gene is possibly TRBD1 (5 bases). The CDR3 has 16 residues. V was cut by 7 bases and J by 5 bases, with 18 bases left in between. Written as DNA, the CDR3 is TGTGCCAGCATTTCTAGGAGGGGTTCAGATAATTCACCCCTCCACTTT. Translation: CASISRRGSDNSPLHF.

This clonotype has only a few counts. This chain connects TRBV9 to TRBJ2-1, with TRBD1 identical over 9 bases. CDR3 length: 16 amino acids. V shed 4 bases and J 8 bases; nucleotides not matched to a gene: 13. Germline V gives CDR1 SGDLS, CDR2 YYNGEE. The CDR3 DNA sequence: TGTGCCAGCAGCCCCAAACCCGGGACAGGGTGGCATGAGCAGTTCTTC. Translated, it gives CASSPKPGTGWHEQFF. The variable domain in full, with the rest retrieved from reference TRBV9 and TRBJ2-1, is DSGVTQTPKHLITATGQRVTLRCSPRSGDLSVYWYQQSLDQGLQFLIQYYNGEERAKGNILERFSAQQFPDLHSELNLSSLELGDSALYFCASSPKPGTGWHEQFFGPGTRLTVL.

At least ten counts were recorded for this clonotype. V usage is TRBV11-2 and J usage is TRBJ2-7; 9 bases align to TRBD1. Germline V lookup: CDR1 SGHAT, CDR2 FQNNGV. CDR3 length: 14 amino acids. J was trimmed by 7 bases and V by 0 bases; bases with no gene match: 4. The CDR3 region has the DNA TGTGCCAGCAGCTTAGAAGGGACAGGGAGGGAGCAGTACTTC. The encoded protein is CASSLEGTGREQYF.

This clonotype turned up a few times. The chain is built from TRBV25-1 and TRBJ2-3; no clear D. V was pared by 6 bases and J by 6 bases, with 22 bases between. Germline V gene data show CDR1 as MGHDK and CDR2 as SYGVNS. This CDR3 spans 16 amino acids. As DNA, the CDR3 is TGTGCCAGCAGCCCACTGAATTTGAGGATTAAGGATACGCAGTATTTT. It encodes CASSPLNLRIKDTQYF. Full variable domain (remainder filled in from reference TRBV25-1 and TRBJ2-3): EADIYQTPRYLVIGTGKKITLECSQTMGHDKMYWYQQDPGMELHLIHYSYGVNSTEKGDLSSESTVSRIRTEHFPLTLESARPSHTSQYLCASSPLNLRIKDTQYFGPGTRLTVL.

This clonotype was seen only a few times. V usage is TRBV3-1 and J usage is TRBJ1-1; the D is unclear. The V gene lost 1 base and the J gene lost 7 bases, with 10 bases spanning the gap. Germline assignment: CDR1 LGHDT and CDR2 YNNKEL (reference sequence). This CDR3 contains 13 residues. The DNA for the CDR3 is TGTGCCAGCAGCCAAGTGAGCTGGGGTGAAGCTTTCTTT. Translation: CASSQVSWGEAFF.

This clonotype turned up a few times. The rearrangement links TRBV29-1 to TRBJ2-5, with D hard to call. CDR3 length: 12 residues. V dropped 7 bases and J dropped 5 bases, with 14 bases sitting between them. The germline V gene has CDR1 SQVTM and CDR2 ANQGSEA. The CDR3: CSAEVVPETQYF. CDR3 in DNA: TGCAGCGCTGAGGTGGTGCCGGAGACCCAGTACTTC.

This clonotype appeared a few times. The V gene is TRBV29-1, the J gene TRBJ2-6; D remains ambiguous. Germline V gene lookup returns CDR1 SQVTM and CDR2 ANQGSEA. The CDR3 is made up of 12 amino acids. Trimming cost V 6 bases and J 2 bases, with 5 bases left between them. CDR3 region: CSVYAGANVLTF. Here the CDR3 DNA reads TGCAGCGTATATGCTGGGGCCAACGTCCTGACTTTC.